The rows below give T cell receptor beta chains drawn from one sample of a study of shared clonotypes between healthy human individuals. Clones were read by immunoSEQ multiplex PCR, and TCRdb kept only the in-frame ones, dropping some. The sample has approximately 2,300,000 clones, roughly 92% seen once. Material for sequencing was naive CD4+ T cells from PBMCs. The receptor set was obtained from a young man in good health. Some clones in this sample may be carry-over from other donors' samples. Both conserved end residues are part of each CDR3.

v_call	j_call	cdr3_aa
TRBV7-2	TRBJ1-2	CASSLRQGNGYTF
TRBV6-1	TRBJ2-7	CASSARATYEQYF
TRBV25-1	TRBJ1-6	CASSPQGSNSPLHF
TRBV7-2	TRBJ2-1	CASSFKRELNEQFF
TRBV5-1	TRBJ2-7	CASSSTGTSGYEQYF
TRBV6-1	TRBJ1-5	CASSLWQAQHF
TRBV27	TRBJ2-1	CASSLLSGGAYNEQFF
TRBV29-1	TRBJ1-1	CSATGMNTEAFF
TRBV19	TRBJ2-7	CASRRTGLVSEQYF
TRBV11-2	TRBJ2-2	CASSWTGYTGELFF
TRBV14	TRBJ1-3	CASSQVQTGNTIYF
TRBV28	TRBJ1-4	CASSILFRGRGKTTNEKLFF
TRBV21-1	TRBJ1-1	CASRPRCQVPEAFF
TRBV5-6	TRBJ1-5	CASSRSAVGSNQPQHF
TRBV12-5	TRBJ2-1	CASTLRLAGVPNEQFF
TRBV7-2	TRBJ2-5	CASSAKGLAGKGYLETQYF
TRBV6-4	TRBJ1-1	CASSSRRNTEAFF
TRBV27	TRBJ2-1	CASSSQAGGAYNEQFF
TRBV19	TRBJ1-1	CASRSSGGRGRNTEAFF
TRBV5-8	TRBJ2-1	CASSSRTGPTYNEQFF
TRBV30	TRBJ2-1	CAWSGSAGGPSNEQFF
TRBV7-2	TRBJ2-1	CASSFQQGEQFF
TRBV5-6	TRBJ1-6	CASSFAKGVPNSPLHF
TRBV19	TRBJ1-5	CASSTSGSQPQHF
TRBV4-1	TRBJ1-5	CASSQITGLFGQPQHF
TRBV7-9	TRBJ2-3	CASRKLAGGLADTQYF
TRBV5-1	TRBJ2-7	CASSLERGRGEEQYF
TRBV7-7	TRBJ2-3	CASSLGLTDTQYF
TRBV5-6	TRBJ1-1	CASSLDPAGGPEAFF
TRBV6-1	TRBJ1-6	CASSSTGQFTSPLHF
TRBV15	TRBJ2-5	CATSRPPARGGTSTQYF
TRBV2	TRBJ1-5	CASSPQGFRQPQHF
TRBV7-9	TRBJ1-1	CASSPGGSSLFMNTEAFF
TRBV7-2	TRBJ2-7	CASSLVRTSGTYEQYF
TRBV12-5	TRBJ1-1	CASGLEGGTEAFF
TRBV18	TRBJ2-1	CASSPLGQANNEQFF
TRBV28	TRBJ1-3	CASRRGSGNTIYF
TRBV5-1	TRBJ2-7	CASSFYISYEQYF
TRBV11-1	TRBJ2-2	CASSYQGPNTGELFF
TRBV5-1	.	CASSFVGVSYEQYF
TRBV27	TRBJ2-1	CASSLSRVALGNEQFF
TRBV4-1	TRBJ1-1	CASRAGTGRVRSTEAFF
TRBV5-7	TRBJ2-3	CASRPGTGALTDTQYF
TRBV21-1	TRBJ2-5	CASSPRDRVRETQYF
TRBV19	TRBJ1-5	CASGGPNQPQHF
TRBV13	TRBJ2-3	CASSLSRSTDTQYF
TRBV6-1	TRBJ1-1	CASNPLQGQNAEAFF